This entry is about one T cell receptor (beta chain). Its antigen is still unknown. No much larger clonotype is one base removed from it; base qualities were not supplied. The sample belongs to a study of T-cell reconstitution after alpha-beta-depleted transplantation in children (dated by TCRdb to between 2015 and 2016). Broadly, across the study: T-cell immune reconstitution after TCRalphabeta/CD19-depleted allogeneic hematopoietic cell transplantation in children was quantitatively tracked in the study by means of TCR repertoire profiling. The investigation overall reported the following: Over subsequent months, a decline in hyperexpanded clone frequencies was noted, and after one year, T-cell counts and TCRbeta diversity were mostly ascribed to newly produced T cells. In some patients, the high TCRbeta diversity seen at day 60 was put down to recipient T cells and intrathymic progenitors that had survived conditioning. The apparently early recovery of alphabetaT-cell counts about two months after transplant reportedly depended on only several hundred rapidly expanded clones that came from non-depleted graft cells.

Libraries came from PCR. These reads were obtained on an Illumina HiSeq 2500. To normalize quantification of the TCRbeta repertoire, the TCR libraries were built with molecular barcoding that relied on unique molecular identifiers. TCRdb reanalyzed the raw reads on its own, using fastp at Q25 for trimming and MiXCR for clone calling, and kept in-frame beta chains. Each CDR3 protein gets just one entry, which takes the most common genes and DNA from the rows behind it. The sample table lists about 1,000,000 distinct CDR3 sequences, roughly 29% of them with a count of one. 28% of the sample lies in the top ten. Ends trimmed: V by 0 bases, J by 2 bases; bases unmatched to a gene: 7. Based on the germline V gene, the CDR1 and CDR2 sequences are SGHTA and FQGNSA. The CDR3 runs 17 residues from the cysteine to the phenylalanine. Left in the record is the CDR3 DNA by itself, 51 bases read in frame from the first base.

Read against the paper, the sample's treatment or condition label means: allogeneic hematopoietic cell transplantation with graft depleted of TCRalphabeta T cells and CD19 B cells. The children who served as transplant recipients had been given grafts of TCRalphabeta/CD19-depleted allogeneic hematopoietic cells. This receptor was identified in a boy younger than two who had a stem cell transplant for SCID, so the T cells may come from the graft donor. The sequence links TRBV7-2 to TRBJ2-3; a stretch of 8 junction bases matches TRBD2. Sequenced material: PBMCs, mostly from graft donor cells, taken 360 days after TCRalphabeta/CD19-depleted stem cell transplant. The CDR3 amino acid sequence is: CASSLARGSGVTDTQYF. The DNA reads as follows: TGTGCCAGCAGCTTAGCCAGGGGTAGCGGGGTCACAGATACGCAGTATTTT.